Included here is one TCR beta chain sequence, with context. Its target is not known. These data originate in a study of T cell responses to AZD1222 COVID-19 vaccine. Findings of the study overall: Vaccine-associated CD4 TCRs spanned spike, dominant at 160-218 and 743-854. In the spike-specific TCR repertoire, nearly half reportedly target unmutated variant regions. Spike-specific TCR breadth and depth rose after two AZD1222 doses.

TCRdb keeps only in-frame clones here, not all; method: immunoSEQ multiplex PCR. The table shows about 96,000 clones, with roughly 90% occurring only once. Per the germline V gene, CDR1 is SNHLY and CDR2 is FYNNEI. The CDR3 has 15 amino acids. J lost 4 bases, V lost 3 bases, and 7 bases had no gene match. This material consisted of peripheral blood, taken on day 0 of AZD1222 vaccination. The chain recombines TRBV2 with TRBJ1-2, with 8 bases identical to TRBD1. The clonotype originates from an adult in good health. CDR3 in DNA: TGTGCCAGCAGTGAGGACAGGGTGCCGGGCTATGGCTACACCTTC. Residues: CASSEDRVPGYGYTF.